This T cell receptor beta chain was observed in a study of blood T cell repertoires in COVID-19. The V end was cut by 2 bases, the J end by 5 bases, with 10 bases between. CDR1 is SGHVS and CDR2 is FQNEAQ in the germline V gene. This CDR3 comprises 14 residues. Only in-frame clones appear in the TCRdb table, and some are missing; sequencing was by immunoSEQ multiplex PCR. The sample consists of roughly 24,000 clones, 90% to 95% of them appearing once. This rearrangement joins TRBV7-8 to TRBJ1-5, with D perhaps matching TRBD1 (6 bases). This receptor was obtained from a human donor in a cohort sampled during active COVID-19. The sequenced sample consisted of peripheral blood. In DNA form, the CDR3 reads TGTGCCAGCAGCTTAAGGACAGCTTATCAGCCCCAGCATTTT. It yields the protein CASSLRTAYQPQHF.